This is a list of T cell receptor beta chains from one sample in a study of T-cell reconstitution after alpha-beta-depleted transplantation in children. TCRdb re-called the PCR reads through MiXCR, storing one row per CDR3 protein. The table shows fewer than 400,000 distinct CDR3 sequences, with around 21% occurring only once. The sequenced sample was PBMCs from the stem cell graft donor, obtained from the stem cell graft. The receptors shown here come from a human donor who donated a stem cell graft to a child with acute myeloid leukemia. The CDR3 runs from the conserved cysteine through the conserved F or W. Fields, in order: clone size, V gene, D gene, J gene, CDR3 DNA, CDR3 protein. The D gene is left open where the match is weak. Clone size is given for some rows only: seen once, a few or many times, or a class if the clone is expanded.

many	TRBV20-1	TRBD2	TRBJ2-1	TGCAGTGCTAGAGCTAGCGGAGAGAATGAGCAGTTCTTC	CSARASGENEQFF
few	TRBV15	TRBD2	TRBJ2-5	TGTGCCACCAGCAGAGATAGAGCGGGAGTGGGAGAGACCCAGTACTTC	CATSRDRAGVGETQYF
many	TRBV5-1	-	TRBJ2-1	TGCGCCAGCAGCTTGGTTCCGGTCAATGAGCAGTTCTTC	CASSLVPVNEQFF
many	TRBV29-1	TRBD1	TRBJ2-1	TGCAGCGGAAGACAGGGGTCCAGCTCCTACAATGAGCAGTTCTTC	CSGRQGSSSYNEQFF
few	TRBV19	TRBD1	TRBJ2-4	TGTGCCAGTAGTACACAGGGGGGAGCCAAAAACATTCAGTACTTC	CASSTQGGAKNIQYF
-	TRBV6-2/TRBV6-3	TRBD2	TRBJ2-7	TGTGCCAGCAGGCGGGGGAAGGAGCAGTACTTC	CASRRGKEQYF
few	TRBV5-1	-	TRBJ2-1	TGCGCCAGCAGACCGGCCATAGGGAATGAGCAGTTCTTC	CASRPAIGNEQFF
few	TRBV5-1	-	TRBJ2-7	TGCGCCAGCAGCTCCAAAGACGGACCCTACGAGCAGTACTTC	CASSSKDGPYEQYF
-	TRBV20-1	-	TRBJ2-5	TGCAGTGCTAGAGATCCCCGGACAGACGGGGAGACCCAGTACTTC	CSARDPRTDGETQYF
many	TRBV25-1	-	TRBJ2-1	TGTGCCAGCAGTGAGAGAGACAGGCCTAGCTCCTACAATGAGCAGTTCTTC	CASSERDRPSSYNEQFF
few	TRBV5-1	TRBD1	TRBJ2-5	TGCGCCAGCAGCGGGACCGGGACAGGGTTGGGTGAGACCCAGTACTTC	CASSGTGTGLGETQYF
few	TRBV5-1	-	TRBJ2-3	TGCGCCAGCAGCACGGCGGGTGGGGATACGCAGTATTTT	CASSTAGGDTQYF
-	TRBV5-1	-	TRBJ2-6	TGCGCCAGCAGCTTGGATCCGGGGTTCGGCCCTGGGGCCAACGTCCTGACTTTC	CASSLDPGFGPGANVLTF
-	TRBV18	-	TRBJ1-3	TGTGCCAGCTCACCACCAGCGGGGCTTGGAAACACCATATATTTT	CASSPPAGLGNTIYF
many	TRBV20-1	TRBD1	TRBJ1-5	TGCAGTGCTAGCGGGGGACAGGGAAATCAGCCCCAGCATTTT	CSASGGQGNQPQHF
few	TRBV20-1	-	TRBJ1-5	TGCAGTGCTAGAGCGGTCGTTCTGGGGCCCCAGCATTTT	CSARAVVLGPQHF
few	TRBV28	-	TRBJ2-7	TGTGCCAGCAGTTTCCGGGGGGCAGGAGAGCAGTACTTC	CASSFRGAGEQYF
many	TRBV5-1	TRBD1	TRBJ2-7	TGCGCCAGCAGGGGGACAGGGTACAGCGAGCAGTACTTC	CASRGTGYSEQYF
few	TRBV12-3/TRBV12-4	-	TRBJ2-7	TGTGCCAGCAGTTCAGGACAGACGGCCGAGCAGTACTTC	CASSSGQTAEQYF
few	TRBV7-3	-	TRBJ2-3	TGTGCCAGCAGCTTAGAAAGGGCGCTACTCACAGATACGCAGTATTTT	CASSLERALLTDTQYF
few	TRBV20-1	TRBD2	TRBJ2-2	TGCAGTGCCCCAGGGCTAGCGGGAGCCCCCGGGGAGCTGTTTTTT	CSAPGLAGAPGELFF
-	TRBV10-2	TRBD2	TRBJ2-1	TGCGCCAGCATTCGACTAGCGGGAGCAAATGATGAGCAGTTCTTC	CASIRLAGANDEQFF
few	TRBV28	-	TRBJ1-1	TGTGCCAGCAGTTTAGTGGAGGGGTTGGCCACTGAAGCTTTCTTT	CASSLVEGLATEAFF
-	TRBV21-1	-	TRBJ2-1	TGTGCCAGCACCGCCAGAATAGCGGGAGGGGTCCACAATGAGCAGTTCTTC	CASTARIAGGVHNEQFF
few	TRBV29-1	-	TRBJ2-1	TGCAGCGTTTTGGGACAAGGGGACTACAATGAGCAGTTCTTC	CSVLGQGDYNEQFF
few	TRBV4-3	-	TRBJ1-1	TGCGCCAGCAGCCAAGCGGGCGGGTTTACTGAAGCTTTCTTT	CASSQAGGFTEAFF
-	TRBV28	-	TRBJ2-7	TGTGCCAGCAGTTTGTATGGGGCCGGGGCGGGCGAGCAGTACTTC	CASSLYGAGAGEQYF
-	TRBV12-3/TRBV12-4	TRBD1	TRBJ1-4	TGTGCCAGCAGTGACAGGGGAACTGAAAAACTGTTTTTT	CASSDRGTEKLFF
-	TRBV5-6	TRBD2	TRBJ2-7	TGTGCCAGCAGCTCATCCGGACTAGCGGCTAGCTACGAGCAGTACTTC	CASSSSGLAASYEQYF
-	TRBV12-3/TRBV12-4	-	TRBJ1-6	TGTGCCAGCAGTAATTCGAACAGCCATTCACCCCTCCACTTT	CASSNSNSHSPLHF
many	TRBV29-1	-	TRBJ1-1	TGCAGCGTGCGCTCCAGGGTAAGGAACACTGAAGCTTTCTTT	CSVRSRVRNTEAFF
-	TRBV7-2	-	TRBJ1-2	TGTGCCAGCATCCCAAGTTGGGTAGGACAGACTAACTATGGCTACACCTTC	CASIPSWVGQTNYGYTF
-	TRBV15	TRBD2	TRBJ2-3	TGTGCCACCAGCTCGCGAGACGAAAGCGGGAGGGCTTGGGATACGCAGTATTTT	CATSSRDESGRAWDTQYF
-	TRBV12-3/TRBV12-4	TRBD2	TRBJ2-1	TGTGCCAGCAGCAAAATAGCGACTAGCAGGGCGGATGAGCAGTTCTTC	CASSKIATSRADEQFF
many	TRBV6-5	-	TRBJ2-3	TGTGCCAGCAGTTACCTGTCAGGACTCTTCACAGATACGCAGTATTTT	CASSYLSGLFTDTQYF
many	TRBV5-1	TRBD1	TRBJ2-3	TGCGCCAGCACCAAGACAGGGAATAGCTTCACAGATACGCAGTATTTT	CASTKTGNSFTDTQYF
many	TRBV10-3	-	TRBJ1-2	TGTGCCATCAGTGGCGACAGGTACTATGGCTACACCTTC	CAISGDRYYGYTF
-	TRBV12-5	TRBD1	TRBJ2-2	TGTGCTAGTGGCCGAACGGGACAGGACTACACCGGGGAGCTGTTTTTT	CASGRTGQDYTGELFF
-	TRBV19	TRBD1	TRBJ2-5	TGTGCCAGTCAAGACCAGGGGGCTTGGAAGACCCAGTACTTC	CASQDQGAWKTQYF
many	TRBV15	-	TRBJ1-2	TGTGCCACCAGCAGGACAGGTTCCTCCTATGGCTACACCTTC	CATSRTGSSYGYTF
-	TRBV23-1	-	TRBJ2-2	TGCGCCAGCGGGCACAGGGAGAACACCGGGGAGCTGTTTTTT	CASGHRENTGELFF
few	TRBV27	-	TRBJ2-6	TGTGCCAGCAGGGCACGGGCCAACGTCCTGACTTTC	CASRARANVLTF
-	TRBV12-3/TRBV12-4	-	TRBJ2-4	TGTGCCAGCAGTTTCCCCTTGGGCAAAAACATTCAGTACTTC	CASSFPLGKNIQYF
few	TRBV28	-	TRBJ2-2	TGTGCCAGCAGTTTATTGCCGGGAAACGGGGAGCTGTTTTTT	CASSLLPGNGELFF
-	TRBV27	-	TRBJ1-1	TGTGCCAGCAGTTTATCGATCGGGAATAGGGCTGAAGCTTTCTTT	CASSLSIGNRAEAFF
-	TRBV20-1	-	TRBJ2-3	TGCAGTGCTAGAGAAGGCGGGGTTAGCACAGATACGCAGTATTTT	CSAREGGVSTDTQYF
-	TRBV5-1	TRBD2	TRBJ2-1	TGCGCCAGCAGCTCCGGGACTAGCGGACTCCGGCCTAATGAGCAGTTCTTC	CASSSGTSGLRPNEQFF
few	TRBV7-9	-	TRBJ2-7	TGTGCCAGCACATGGGACCACTACGAGCAGTACTTC	CASTWDHYEQYF
-	TRBV12-3/TRBV12-4	TRBD1	TRBJ2-7	TGTGCCAGCAGTTCCCCGGGACAGGGCCCCTACGAGCAGTACTTC	CASSSPGQGPYEQYF
-	TRBV24-1	TRBD1	TRBJ2-1	TGTGCCACCAGTGATTCAGGACAGGGACCAAATGAGCAGTTCTTC	CATSDSGQGPNEQFF
-	TRBV7-3	-	TRBJ2-3	TGTGCCAGCAGCTGGGGAAGGGGCCCCACAGATACGCAGTATTTT	CASSWGRGPTDTQYF
-	TRBV9	TRBD2	TRBJ2-5	TGTGCCAGCAGCGTAGGCGGGAGAAAACACCAAGAGACCCAGTACTTC	CASSVGGRKHQETQYF